This T cell receptor beta chain was recovered during a study of OX40 agonist ivuxolimab in advanced cancers. About the study: Patients were dosed with the agonistic anti-OX40 (CD134) antibody ivuxolimab. The group had a mean age of roughly 65 years, ranged from about 23 to 85, and was roughly 80% male.

Sequencing used immunoSEQ multiplex PCR; TCRdb keeps in-frame clones, though not all of them. In the table there are 100,000 or so clones, 80% to 90% of which are singletons. The germline gives CDR1 ENHRY, CDR2 SYGVKD. There are 13 residues in the CDR3. Trimming left V 11 bases short and J 2 bases short, with 14 bases between. Source: CD4+ or CD8+ T cells sorted from blood, taken in a trial of the OX40 agonist ivuxolimab. The gene calls are TRBV10-3 and TRBJ2-3; D gene uncertain. The TCR originated in an adult with an advanced solid tumor such as melanoma, head and neck, liver or kidney cancer. The CDR3 region is CASTGSNTDTQYF. The CDR3 region has the DNA TGTGCCTCTACCGGGTCCAACACAGATACGCAGTATTTT.